The 4 T cell receptor beta chains presented below share a single source sample, sequenced in a study of blood T cell repertoires in COVID-19. The protocol was immunoSEQ multiplex PCR, while the TCRdb copy is restricted to in-frame clones and leaves out a portion. The sample holds about 260,000 clones, 65% to 85% seen once. The sample comprised peripheral blood. The receptor set was obtained from a middle-aged woman who had recovered from COVID-19.

The rearrangement joins TRBV7-8 to TRBJ1-6, with D maybe TRBD1 (5 bases). Trimming removed 2 bases from V and 9 bases from J, with 14 bases in between. The CDR3 loop spans 15 amino acids. From germline, CDR1 is SGHVS and CDR2 FQNEAQ. CDR3 sequence: CASSLQGGSTSPLHF. For the CDR3, the DNA is TGTGCCAGCAGCTTACAGGGAGGATCAACTTCACCCCTCCACTTT. The variable domain in full, with the rest retrieved from reference TRBV7-8 and TRBJ1-6, is GAGVSQSPRYKVAKRGQDVALRCDPISGHVSLFWYQQALGQGPEFLTYFQNEAQLDKSGLPSDRFFAERPEGSVSTLKIQRTQQEDSAVYLCASSLQGGSTSPLHFGNGTRLTVT.

V gene TRBV11-2 combines with J gene TRBJ1-5, with a possible D match to TRBD1 (5 bases). Germline loops: CDR1 SGHAT, CDR2 FQNNGV. With 4 bases removed from V and 7 bases from J, the gap between germline ends came to 11 bases. The CDR3 totals 13 residues. CDR3 DNA: TGTGCCAGCAGCTCGGACGACAGACAGCCCCAGCATTTT. It yields the protein CASSSDDRQPQHF.

The chain recombines TRBV6-1 with TRBJ2-1; a weak D match, TRBD2 (7 bases). V was cut by 4 bases and J by 5 bases, with 18 bases left in between. The germline gives CDR1 MNHNS, CDR2 SASEGT. There are 16 residues in the CDR3. In DNA, the CDR3 is TGTGCCAGCAGTGGGGGAGGGGGGACCCTCGACAATGAGCAGTTCTTC. Encoded protein: CASSGGGGTLDNEQFF.

The chain combines TRBV5-4 with TRBJ2-2, with D possibly TRBD1 on 6 matching bases. The germline CDR1 and CDR2 sequences are SGHNT and YYREEE (reference sequence). The CDR3 loop spans 14 amino acids. Between the trimmed V and J ends, which lost 4 bases and 0 bases, there was a span of 7 bases. The CDR3 spells CASSRTANTGELFF. CDR3 sequence (DNA): TGTGCCAGCAGCCGGACAGCGAACACCGGGGAGCTGTTTTTT.